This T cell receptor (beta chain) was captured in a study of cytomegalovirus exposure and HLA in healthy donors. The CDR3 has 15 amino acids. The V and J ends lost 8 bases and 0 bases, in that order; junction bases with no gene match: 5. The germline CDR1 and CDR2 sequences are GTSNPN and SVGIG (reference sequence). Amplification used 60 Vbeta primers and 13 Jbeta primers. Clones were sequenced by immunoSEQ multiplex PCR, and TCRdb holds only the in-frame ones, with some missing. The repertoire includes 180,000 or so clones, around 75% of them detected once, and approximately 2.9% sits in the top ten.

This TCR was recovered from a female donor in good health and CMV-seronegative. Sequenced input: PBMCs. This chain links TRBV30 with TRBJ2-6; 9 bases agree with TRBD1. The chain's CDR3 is CARTGASSGANVLTF. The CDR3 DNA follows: TGTGCCCGGACAGGGGCCAGCTCTGGGGCCAACGTCCTGACTTTC.